One and the same sample provided the 22 T cell receptor beta chains below, sequenced in a study of beta chain features in type 1 diabetes. Study-level points and caveats: TCRB CDR3s from Type 1 diabetes patients were moderately but significantly shorter in all four CD4+ subsets.

These receptors' antigens are unknown. Investigators reverse transcribed all isolated RNA, so they sequenced expressed TCRB transcripts. Sequenced by immunoSEQ multiplex PCR; TCRdb stores in-frame clones only, minus some. The repertoire consists of around 20,000 clones, with about 69% occurring once and the leading ten covering roughly 4.3%. The specimen sequenced was Tregs from blood. All receptors derive from a man aged 18-30 years with type 1 diabetes.

CDR3 residues: CASSYRDYYGYTF. The CDR3 DNA is TGTGCCAGCAGCTACCGGGACTACTATGGCTACACCTTC. The rearrangement uses TRBV28 and TRBJ1-2, with D possibly TRBD1 on 5 matching bases. CDR3 length: 13 amino acids. The V gene's germline CDR1 is MDHEN and CDR2 SYDVKM. Trimming took 6 bases from V and 3 from J, leaving 11 bases between them.

The chain is built from TRBV7-2 and TRBJ1-2; no reliable D call. CDR1 and CDR2 (germline): SGHTA, FQGNSA. The CDR3 runs to 13 residues. The V end lost 0 bases, the J end lost 4 bases, and 6 bases lay between the germline ends. CDR3: CASSLAGLYGYTF. The CDR3 coding sequence is TGTGCCAGCAGCTTAGCTGGACTCTATGGCTACACCTTC.

The V gene is TRBV6-6, the J gene TRBJ2-5, with 7 positions matching TRBD2. CDR3 length: 13 amino acids. J was trimmed by 4 bases and V by 6 bases; bases with no gene match: 5. Germline assignment: CDR1 MNHNY and CDR2 SVGAGI (reference sequence). The CDR3 is CASRTREGETQYF. CDR3 sequence (DNA): TGTGCCAGCAGAACTAGGGAGGGAGAGACCCAGTACTTC.

The chain is built from TRBV27 and TRBJ2-2; 9 bases align to TRBD2. This CDR3 has 17 residues. Trimming cost V 8 bases and J 5 bases; bases outside gene matches: 15. CDR1 and CDR2 (germline): MNHEY, SMNVEV (reference sequence). The CDR3 here is CASRLAGYTGGTGELFF. DNA for the CDR3: TGTGCCAGCCGGCTAGCGGGATATACGGGAGGTACCGGGGAGCTGTTTTTT.

This clone was observed a single time. This chain joins TRBV7-8 and TRBJ1-4; 9 nucleotides align to TRBD1. The J segment lost 4 bases and the V segment lost 2 bases, leaving 2 bases of the junction unmatched. Germline CDR1 SGHVS, CDR2 FQNEAQ. The CDR3 is 15 amino acids. CDR3 coding DNA: TGTGCCAGCAGCTTAAGGGACAGGGTTAATGAAAAACTGTTTTTT. It specifies CASSLRDRVNEKLFF. Based on the CDR3 plus reference TRBV7-8 and TRBJ1-4, the full variable domain is GAGVSQSPRYKVAKRGQDVALRCDPISGHVSLFWYQQALGQGPEFLTYFQNEAQLDKSGLPSDRFFAERPEGSVSTLKIQRTQQEDSAVYLCASSLRDRVNEKLFFGSGTQLSVL.

The chain uses TRBV7-2 and TRBJ2-2; D gene uncertain. Trimming shortened V by 4 bases and J by 5 bases, and 14 bases separated the two germline ends. Germline assignment: CDR1 SGHTA and CDR2 FQGNSA. The CDR3 sequence is 15 residues long. In nucleotides, the CDR3 is TGTGCCAGCAGCTCCTCCCGACGGGTAACCGGGGAGCTGTTTTTT. Amino acid sequence: CASSSSRRVTGELFF.

The rearrangement uses TRBV30 and TRBJ1-5; TRBD1 might be the D (5 bases). Germline CDR1 and CDR2: GTSNPN and SVGIG (reference sequence). This CDR3 is built from 15 residues. Trimming cost V 0 bases and J 2 bases, with 11 bases left between them. This chain's CDR3 is CAWSVGASGNQPQHF. The CDR3 coding sequence is TGTGCCTGGAGTGTTGGGGCATCCGGCAATCAGCCCCAGCATTTT.

The chain combines TRBV28 with TRBJ2-3; TRBD2 matches at 9 bases. The V segment lost 4 bases and the J segment 2 bases; nucleotides outside the gene matches: 10. CDR1 and CDR2 (germline): MDHEN, SYDVKM. This CDR3 has 17 amino acids. The CDR3 DNA reads as TGTGCCAGCAGTTCCCCGGCTAGCGGGACCCTCACAGATACGCAGTATTTT. Translated: CASSSPASGTLTDTQYF.

This clone has only a few counts. V is TRBV5-4 and J is TRBJ1-2; D gene uncertain. Trimming took off 0 bases at V and 9 bases at J, with 9 bases between the two ends. CDR1 SGHNT and CDR2 YYREEE come from the germline V gene (reference sequence). CDR3 size: 12 residues. This CDR3 reads CASSLAPGSYTF. The CDR3 DNA reads as TGTGCCAGCAGCTTGGCCCCAGGTAGCTACACCTTC.

The chain recombines TRBV4-1 with TRBJ1-4; 12 nucleotides align to TRBD1. The length of the CDR3 is 15 residues. The junction had 2 bases not matched to a gene; V was cut back by 0 bases and J by 9 bases. The germline gives CDR1 MGHRA, CDR2 YSYEKL. CDR3 sequence (DNA): TGCGCCAGCAGCCAAGATGGGACAGGGGGCCAAAAACTGTTTTTT. Protein sequence: CASSQDGTGGQKLFF.

The chain is built from TRBV6-5 and TRBJ1-5; D is unresolved. CDR1 and CDR2 from the germline V gene are MNHEY and SVGAGI. V was clipped by 2 bases and J by 7 bases, with 12 bases between them. The CDR3 has 14 amino acids. In DNA, the CDR3 is TGTGCCAGCAGTTACGGAGAGGGCGGACAGCCCCAGCATTTT. Protein: CASSYGEGGQPQHF.

The chain couples TRBV11-2 to TRBJ2-4; TRBD2 matches at 11 bases. CDR3 length: 16 amino acids. V dropped 4 bases and J dropped 6; count of bases not matched to a gene: 8. Germline CDR1 is SGHAT and CDR2 is FQNNGV. The CDR3 region is CASSWGLAGGGNIQYF. The CDR3 DNA reads as TGTGCCAGCAGCTGGGGTCTAGCGGGAGGAGGAAACATTCAGTACTTC.

The V call is TRBV2, the J call TRBJ2-3, with D perhaps matching TRBD1 (5 bases). This CDR3 comprises 12 residues. Germline CDR1 is SNHLY and CDR2 is FYNNEI. With 11 bases removed from V and 3 bases from J, the gap between germline ends came to 12 bases. The CDR3 here is CAQGQGTDTQYF. As DNA, the CDR3 is TGTGCCCAAGGGCAGGGAACAGATACGCAGTATTTT.

This clone turned up a few times. The genes are TRBV5-1 and TRBJ2-1, with 10 bases lining up with TRBD2. V dropped 2 bases and J dropped 7; count of bases not matched to a gene: 6. CDR1 is SGHRS and CDR2 is YFSETQ in the germline V gene. The CDR3 consists of 15 residues. CDR3 sequence reads: CASSLLAGTENEQFF. The DNA of the CDR3 is TGCGCCAGCAGCTTACTAGCGGGGACTGAGAATGAGCAGTTCTTC.

The chain recombines TRBV28 with TRBJ1-1; D is unclear. The CDR3 extends over 14 amino acids. Trimming shortened V by 5 bases and J by 11 bases, and 21 bases separated the two germline ends. The V gene's germline CDR1 is MDHEN and CDR2 SYDVKM. The CDR3 is CASSPSKRGLEAFF. The DNA of the CDR3 is TGTGCCAGCAGTCCATCTAAAAGAGGATTGGAGGCTTTCTTT.

In its sample, this clone was seen once. The gene calls are TRBV7-2 and TRBJ2-5; a possible D gene is TRBD2 (6 bases). CDR1 is SGHTA and CDR2 is FQGNSA in the germline V gene. This CDR3 contains 14 residues. Deletions cut 3 bases from V and 5 bases from J, with 13 bases between. The DNA of the CDR3 is TGTGCCAGCAGCTTCAAGGTGGGGAGGGAGACCCAGTACTTC. It yields the protein CASSFKVGRETQYF.

This chain connects TRBV6-6 to TRBJ2-1, with 7 bases matching TRBD1. This CDR3 contains 15 residues. After removal of 5 bases from V and 0 bases from J, the junction contained 4 bases not matched to a gene. CDR1 and CDR2 (germline): MNHNY, SVGAGI (reference sequence). CDR3 sequence: CASSEDRYSYNEQFF. The CDR3 nucleotides read TGTGCCAGCAGTGAGGACAGGTACTCCTACAATGAGCAGTTCTTC.

CDR3 amino acids: CASSLSAGTDTQYF. The CDR3 DNA reads TGTGCCAGCAGCCTCTCGGCGGGCACAGATACGCAGTATTTT. V usage is TRBV7-2 and J usage is TRBJ2-3, with D unresolved. V dropped 5 bases and J dropped 1 base, with 10 bases sitting between them. The CDR3 extends over 14 amino acids. Germline CDR1 SGHTA, CDR2 FQGNSA.

Only one count was recorded for this clone. V gene TRBV9 combines with J gene TRBJ1-2; the D is unclear. This CDR3 has 15 residues. Germline CDR1 SGDLS, CDR2 YYNGEE. Trimming removed 0 bases from V and 4 bases from J, with 13 bases in between. In DNA form, the CDR3 reads TGTGCCAGCAGCGTAGCTTTAGGGAGCTTCTATGGCTACACCTTC. Translated: CASSVALGSFYGYTF. The whole variable domain, filled in from reference TRBV9 and TRBJ1-2, reads DSGVTQTPKHLITATGQRVTLRCSPRSGDLSVYWYQQSLDQGLQFLIQYYNGEERAKGNILERFSAQQFPDLHSELNLSSLELGDSALYFCASSVALGSFYGYTFGSGTRLTVV.

V and J are TRBV27 and TRBJ2-5, with 8 nucleotides matching TRBD1. Germline V CDR1 and CDR2: MNHEY, SMNVEV (reference sequence). The CDR3 spans 13 residues. The trim removed 8 bases at V and 5 bases at J, leaving 7 bases unmatched. CDR3 loop: CASGQGGVETQYF. Here the CDR3 DNA reads TGTGCCAGCGGACAGGGCGGGGTGGAGACCCAGTACTTC.

This chain links TRBV9 with TRBJ2-5, with D possibly matching TRBD1 (5 bases). V lost 1 base to trimming and J lost 4 bases, with 14 bases between them. Germline V gene lookup returns CDR1 SGDLS and CDR2 YYNGEE. CDR3 length: 15 amino acids. The CDR3 sequence is CASSVLQGLGETQYF. The CDR3 nucleotides are TGTGCCAGCAGCGTATTGCAGGGATTGGGAGAGACCCAGTACTTC.

The rearrangement uses TRBV6-5 and TRBJ1-6; the D gene is possibly TRBD1 (5 bases). The V end lost 3 bases, the J end lost 6 bases, and 15 bases lay between the germline ends. Germline V gene lookup returns CDR1 MNHEY and CDR2 SVGAGI. This CDR3 spans 16 amino acids. The CDR3 bases are TGTGCCAGCAGTTATAAGACAGCGGGCTTTAATTCACCCCTCCACTTT. Translated: CASSYKTAGFNSPLHF.